This paragraph covers one T cell receptor (beta chain) sequence. Its antigen remains unidentified. The data were taken from a study of T cell responses to AZD1222 COVID-19 vaccine. Findings and caveats of the study: Close to half of all spike-specific TCRs reportedly target regions of the variants that are unmutated. It should be noted that donors were predominantly white British and more often female, and clonal diversity was possibly underestimated.

Sequencing used immunoSEQ multiplex PCR; TCRdb keeps in-frame clones, though not all of them. The sample yields approximately 150,000 clones, 85% to 95% seen once. This specimen was peripheral blood, taken on day 0 of MenACWY control vaccination. This sequence originates from an adult in good health.

The CDR3 reads CASSFQKRQGLGEQYF. In DNA form, the CDR3 reads TGTGCCAGCAGTTTTCAAAAAAGACAGGGCCTTGGGGAGCAGTACTTC. This rearrangement joins TRBV27 to TRBJ2-7, with 7 bases that match TRBD1. CDR1 MNHEY and CDR2 SMNVEV come from the germline V gene (reference sequence). CDR3 size: 16 residues. V lost 3 bases to trimming and J lost 7 bases; unmatched junction nucleotides: 15.